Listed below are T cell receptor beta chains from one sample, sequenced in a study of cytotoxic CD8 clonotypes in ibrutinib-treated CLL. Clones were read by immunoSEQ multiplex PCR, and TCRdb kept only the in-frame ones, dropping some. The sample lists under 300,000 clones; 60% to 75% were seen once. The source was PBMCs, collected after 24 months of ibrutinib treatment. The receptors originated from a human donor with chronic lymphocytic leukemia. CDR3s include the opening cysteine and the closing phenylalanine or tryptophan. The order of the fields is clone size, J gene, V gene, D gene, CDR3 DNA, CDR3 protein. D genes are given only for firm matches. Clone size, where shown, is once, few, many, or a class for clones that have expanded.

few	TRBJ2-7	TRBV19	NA	TGTGCCAGTAGCCCCCAGGGCTACGAGCAGTACTTC	CASSPQGYEQYF
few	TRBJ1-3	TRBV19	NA	TGTGCCACCAGATTACAGAACTCTGGAAACACCATATATTTT	CATRLQNSGNTIYF
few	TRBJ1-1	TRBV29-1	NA	TGCAGCGTTAGAGGGGGCACTGAAGCTTTCTTT	CSVRGGTEAFF
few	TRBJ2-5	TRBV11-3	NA	TGTGCCAGCAGCTTAGACGGCCGGAAAGAAGAGACCCAGTACTTC	CASSLDGRKEETQYF
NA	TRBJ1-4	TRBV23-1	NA	TGCGCCAGCAGTCAATTCTTTGGACCGATTAATGAAAAACTGTTTTTT	CASSQFFGPINEKLFF
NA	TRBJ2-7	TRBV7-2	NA	TGTGCCAGCAGCTTCTTCCGGGGGCCCTACGAGCAGTACTTC	CASSFFRGPYEQYF
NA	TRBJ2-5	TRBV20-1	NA	TGCAGTGCTAGTTTCCAAGAGACCCAGTACTTC	CSASFQETQYF
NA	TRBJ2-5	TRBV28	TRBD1	TGTGCCAGCAGTTTCGACAGGGGGTGGGAGACCCAGTACTTC	CASSFDRGWETQYF
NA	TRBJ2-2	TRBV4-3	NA	TGCGCCAGCAGCCAAGAAAGAGGGGTCGTCACCGGGGAGCTGTTTTTT	CASSQERGVVTGELFF
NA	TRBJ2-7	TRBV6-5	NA	TGTGCCAGCGTACACGAGCAGTACTTC	CASVHEQYF
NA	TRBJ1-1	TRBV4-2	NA	TGTGCCAGCAGCCAAGAGAGGGACGGTGACCCTGAAGCTTTCTTT	CASSQERDGDPEAFF
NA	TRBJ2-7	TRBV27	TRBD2	TGTGCCAGCAGTTTATCCCGGAGTGGGGGGGCCTACGAGCAGTACTTC	CASSLSRSGGAYEQYF
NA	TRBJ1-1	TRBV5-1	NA	TGCGCCAGCAGCCTCGGGAGGGGCACTGAAGCTTTCTTT	CASSLGRGTEAFF
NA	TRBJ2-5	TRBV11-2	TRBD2	TGTGCCAGCAGCGTACGCCTCGGACTAGAGCAAGAGACCCAGTACTTC	CASSVRLGLEQETQYF
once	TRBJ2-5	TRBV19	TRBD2	TGTGCCAGTAGTAATAGCGGGAGCGGGACCCAGTACTTC	CASSNSGSGTQYF
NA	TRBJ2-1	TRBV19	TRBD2	TGTGCCAGTAGTAAGAGACGACTAGCGGATCTCTACAATGAGCAGTTCTTC	CASSKRRLADLYNEQFF
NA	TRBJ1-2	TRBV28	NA	TGTGCCACAACAGAAAACTATGGCTACACCTTC	CATTENYGYTF
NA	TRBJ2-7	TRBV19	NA	TGTGCCAGTAGGAGTGGGAGTGGCTACGAGCAGTACTTC	CASRSGSGYEQYF
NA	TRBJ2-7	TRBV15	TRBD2	TGTGCCACCAGCAGTGACGGGACTAGCGGTTACGAGCAGTACTTC	CATSSDGTSGYEQYF
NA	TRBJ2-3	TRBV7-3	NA	TGTGCCAGCAGCTTAACGCCTGGACAGCTTACAGATACGCAGTATTTT	CASSLTPGQLTDTQYF
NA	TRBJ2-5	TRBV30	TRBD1	TGTGCCTGGAGTCGGACAGGGCTTGAAGAGACCCAGTACTTC	CAWSRTGLEETQYF
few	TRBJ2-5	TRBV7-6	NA	TGTGCCAGCAGCTTCAGGGACCAAGAGACCCAGTACTTC	CASSFRDQETQYF
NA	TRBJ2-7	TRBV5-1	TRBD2	TGCGCCAGCAGCCCGACTAGCGGGACGGTTTGGCAGTACTTC	CASSPTSGTVWQYF
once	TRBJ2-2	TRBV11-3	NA	TGTGCCAGCAGCTTTTCCCTCACCGGGGAGCTGTTTTTT	CASSFSLTGELFF
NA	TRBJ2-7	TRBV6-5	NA	TGTGCCAGCAGTTACGAGACCTACGAGCAGTACTTC	CASSYETYEQYF
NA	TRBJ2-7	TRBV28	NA	TGTGCCAGCAGTTGGGCGCAGGAGCAGTACTTC	CASSWAQEQYF
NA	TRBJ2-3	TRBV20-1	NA	TGCAGTGCGCACAGGTCAGATACGCAGTATTTT	CSAHRSDTQYF
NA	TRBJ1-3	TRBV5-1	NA	TGCGCCAGCAGCTTGTCTGATGGAAACACCATATATTTT	CASSLSDGNTIYF
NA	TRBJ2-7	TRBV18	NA	TGTGCCAGCTCACCCGGGCTACTCCGGGGCTACGAGCAGTACTTC	CASSPGLLRGYEQYF
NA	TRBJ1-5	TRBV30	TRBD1	TGTGCCTGGGGGACAGGGGGCGCCTGGGATGGTCAGCCCCAGCATTTT	CAWGTGGAWDGQPQHF
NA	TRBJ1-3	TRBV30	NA	TGTGCCTGGAGTGTGGCAGGTGGTAACACCATATATTTT	CAWSVAGGNTIYF
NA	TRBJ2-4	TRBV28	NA	TGTGCCAGCAGTTTATACCAGGGCTTTGACATTCAGTACTTC	CASSLYQGFDIQYF
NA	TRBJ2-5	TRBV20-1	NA	TGCAGTGCCCTGGGAGAGACCCAGTACTTC	CSALGETQYF
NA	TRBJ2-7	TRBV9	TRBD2	TGTGCCAGCAGCCAGACCGGGACTAGCAGTTACGAGCAGTACTTC	CASSQTGTSSYEQYF
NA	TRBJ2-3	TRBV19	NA	TGTGCCAGTAGCAGCCCAAGCGGCACAGATACGCAGTATTTT	CASSSPSGTDTQYF
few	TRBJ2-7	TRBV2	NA	TGTGCCAGCGCACTGGATGCGCGCGAGCAGTACTTC	CASALDAREQYF
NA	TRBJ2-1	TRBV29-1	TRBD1	TGCAGCGTCGACATAACAGGGGGCAATGAGCAGTTCTTC	CSVDITGGNEQFF
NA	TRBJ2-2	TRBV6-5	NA	TGTGCCAGCACCTGGGGCCCACGGAGGGAGCTGTTTTTT	CASTWGPRRELFF
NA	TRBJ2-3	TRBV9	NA	TGTGCCAGCAGCGCCCACGGGAAACACACAGATACGCAGTATTTT	CASSAHGKHTDTQYF
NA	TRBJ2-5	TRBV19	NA	TGTGCCACCGGACAGGGAGGGCAAGAGACCCAGTACTTC	CATGQGGQETQYF
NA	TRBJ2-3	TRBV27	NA	TGTGCCAGCAGCCGGCTGAGTAGCGGCCAACCGAAGGCGCAGTATTTT	CASSRLSSGQPKAQYF
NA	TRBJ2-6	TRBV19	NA	TGTGCCAGTAGTATTACGCCCAAAGCCATTACTGGGGCCAACGTCCTGACTTTC	CASSITPKAITGANVLTF
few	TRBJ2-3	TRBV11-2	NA	TGTGCCAGCAGCTTTTATGGTGCAGATACGCAGTATTTT	CASSFYGADTQYF
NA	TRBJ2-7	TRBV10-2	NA	TGCGCCACCTCGGGGGCGAGCACCTACGAGCAGTACTTC	CATSGASTYEQYF
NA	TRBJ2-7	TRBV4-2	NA	TGTGCCAGCAGCCAAGTTTATACCCTCCCCCACGTCTACGAGCAGTACTTC	CASSQVYTLPHVYEQYF
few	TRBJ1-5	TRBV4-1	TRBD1	TGCGCCAGCAGCCAAGAAGCGGACAGGGCGGATCAGCCCCAGCATTTT	CASSQEADRADQPQHF
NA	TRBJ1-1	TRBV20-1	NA	TGCAGTGCTAAGCGGACACTCGAAGCTTTCTTT	CSAKRTLEAFF
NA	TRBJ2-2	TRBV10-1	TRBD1	TGCGCCAGCAGTGAGGGGACAGGGATTGGCGGGGAGCTGTTTTTT	CASSEGTGIGGELFF
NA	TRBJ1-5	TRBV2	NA	TGTGCCAGCGGACTTGGGTCAGACAATCAGCCCCAGCATTTT	CASGLGSDNQPQHF
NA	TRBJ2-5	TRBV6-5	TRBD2	TGTGCCAGCAGTTACTCGAGGCGGGAGGGAAAAGAGACCCAGTACTTC	CASSYSRREGKETQYF